The 11 T cell receptor beta chains below were found in one sample sequenced in a study of cytomegalovirus exposure and HLA in healthy donors. The PCR ran on 60 Vbeta and 13 Jbeta primers. The method was immunoSEQ multiplex PCR; TCRdb's version includes in-frame clones alone and lacks a portion of them. The sample lists about 270,000 clones, more than 55% seen once, with approximately 2.1% in the top ten. Sequencing was performed on PBMCs. All receptors come from a female donor in good health and CMV-seronegative.

The chain has TRBV5-1 and TRBJ2-1, with TRBD2 identical over 7 bases. V lost 0 bases, J lost 6 bases, and 3 bases stayed unmatched. Germline V lookup: CDR1 SGHRS, CDR2 YFSETQ. The CDR3 has 14 residues. In nucleotides, the CDR3 is TGCGCCAGCAGCTTGGCGGGAGGTATCAATGAGCAGTTCTTC. Its translation is CASSLAGGINEQFF.

This clone came up a few times. J is TRBJ2-5 and V is TRBV9, with D tentatively TRBD2 (6 bases). Looked up from germline, CDR1 is SGDLS and CDR2 is YYNGEE. Trimming took off 3 bases at V and 11 bases at J, with 11 bases between the two ends. CDR3 length: 11 residues. Here the CDR3 DNA reads TGTGCCAGCAGCGCCGGGGAGGTGCAGTACTTC. It encodes CASSAGEVQYF.

The chain links TRBV5-4 to TRBJ2-6, with TRBD2 as a possible D gene (5 bases). Looked up from germline, CDR1 is SGHNT and CDR2 is YYREEE (reference sequence). Trimming removed 1 base from V and 10 bases from J, with 9 bases in between. The CDR3 length is 13 residues. CDR3 sequence reads: CASSLSTTNVLTF. CDR3 in DNA: TGTGCCAGCAGCTTGTCGACTACTAACGTCCTGACTTTC. Full variable domain (outside the CDR3, taken from reference TRBV5-4 and TRBJ2-6): ETGVTQSPTHLIKTRGQQVTLRCSSQSGHNTVSWYQQALGQGPQFIFQYYREEENGRGNFPPRFSGLQFPNYSSELNVNALELDDSALYLCASSLSTTNVLTFGAGSRLTVL.

The CDR3 DNA reads as TGTGCCAGCAGCCCACCCAGGACTACCACCTACGAGCAGTACTTC. This encodes CASSPPRTTTYEQYF. The chain employs TRBV7-9 and TRBJ2-7; D might be TRBD2 (6 bases). Germline loops: CDR1 SEHNR, CDR2 FQNEAQ (reference sequence). The CDR3 is made up of 15 amino acids. Trimming removed 5 bases at V and 2 bases at J, with 16 bases between.

This clone was observed a few times. The chain employs TRBV6-6 and TRBJ1-5; TRBD1 agrees at 8 bases. The CDR3 covers 14 residues. V dropped 6 bases and J dropped 6; count of bases not matched to a gene: 7. Germline loops: CDR1 MNHNY, CDR2 SVGAGI (reference sequence). Written as DNA, the CDR3 is TGTGCCAGCAGCGGACAGGGAAGAGGTCAGCCCCAGCATTTT. It codes for CASSGQGRGQPQHF.

The rearrangement uses TRBV5-1 and TRBJ2-7; 10 nucleotides agree with TRBD2. Germline assignment: CDR1 SGHRS and CDR2 YFSETQ. This CDR3 is 15 amino acids long. Trimming removed 3 bases from V and 0 bases from J; junction bases left unmatched: 3. The CDR3 DNA is TGCGCCAGCAGCTGGACTAGCGGTTTCTCCTACGAGCAGTACTTC. Amino acids: CASSWTSGFSYEQYF.

This clone was recorded once. In the same sample, other DNA sequences code for this CDR3. The rearrangement uses TRBV2 and TRBJ2-1, with D possibly TRBD1 on 6 matching bases. Looked up from germline, CDR1 is SNHLY and CDR2 is FYNNEI. The ends were cut back, 2 bases at V and 4 bases at J, with 15 bases in the middle. The CDR3 extends over 16 amino acids. CDR3 bases: TGTGCCAGCAGTGAATCGGGACACTCTAAATACAATGAGCAGTTCTTC. Translated, it gives CASSESGHSKYNEQFF.

This clone has more than one count but fewer than ten. The chain uses TRBV19 and TRBJ1-5; maybe TRBD1 (5 bases). CDR1 LNHDA and CDR2 SQIVND come from the germline V gene (reference sequence). This CDR3 is 16 amino acids long. V lost 7 bases to trimming and J lost 0 bases, with 16 bases between them. The CDR3 region is CASTRRGGDSNQPQHF. In nucleotides, the CDR3 is TGTGCCAGTACCCGACGGGGAGGGGATAGCAATCAGCCCCAGCATTTT.

The chain has TRBV6-1 and TRBJ1-3; D may be TRBD1 (5 bases). Germline V CDR1 and CDR2: MNHNS, SASEGT. This CDR3 spans 15 amino acids. Trimming shortened V by 1 base and J by 11 bases, and 18 bases separated the two germline ends. CDR3 residues: CASSEDPGSGGAIYF. The CDR3 bases are TGTGCCAGCAGTGAAGACCCCGGGTCTGGAGGGGCCATATATTTT.

This clone was picked up one time. The rearrangement links TRBV28 to TRBJ1-1; D call uncertain. V shed 5 bases and J shed 4 bases, with 8 bases lying between them. The CDR3 spans 12 residues. Germline assignment: CDR1 MDHEN and CDR2 SYDVKM. The CDR3: CASSRGGTEAFF. The DNA for the CDR3 is TGTGCCAGCAGTCGGGGAGGCACTGAAGCTTTCTTT.

The gene calls are TRBV11-3 and TRBJ2-6, with D possibly being TRBD2 (5 bases). Trimming took 3 bases from V and 0 from J, leaving 9 bases between them. CDR3 length equals 16 residues. Germline V gene lookup returns CDR1 SGHNT and CDR2 YENEEA. The CDR3 DNA reads as TGTGCCAGCAGCTTCGGACGGGGCTCTGGGGCCAACGTCCTGACTTTC. It is translated as CASSFGRGSGANVLTF. The complete variable domain, with remaining parts taken from reference TRBV11-3 and TRBJ2-6, reads EAGVVQSPRYKIIEKKQPVAFWCNPISGHNTLYWYLQNLGQGPELLIRYENEEAVDDSQLPKDRFSAERLKGVDSTLKIQPAELGDSAVYLCASSFGRGSGANVLTFGAGSRLTVL.